The 30 T cell receptor beta chains below all came from one sample that was sequenced in a study of blood T cells in healthy people across ages. With a J-beta primer mix and a sample-barcoded 5' primer, a second PCR ran roughly 6 to 12 cycles. TCRdb recomputed calls from the 5' RACE reads with MiXCR, one row per CDR3 protein. The sample has hundreds of thousands of distinct CDR3 sequences, roughly 21% seen once. The specimen was blood. The receptors originated from a man between 65 and 85 years old in good health.

This clonotype occurred a few times. The chain links TRBV20-1 to TRBJ2-1; TRBD2 agrees at 11 bases. This CDR3 has 16 residues. Germline trimming cut 4 bases from V and 8 bases from J; bases unmatched to any gene: 13. The germline V gene encodes CDR1 DFQATT and CDR2 SNEGSKA (reference sequence). CDR3 loop: CSATRTASGRTDEQFF. For the CDR3, the DNA is TGCAGTGCTACCCGAACCGCTAGCGGGAGGACGGATGAGCAGTTCTTC.

V usage is TRBV3-1 and J usage is TRBJ1-2; 9 bases agree with TRBD1. V was clipped by 3 bases and J by 2 bases; unmatched bases: 4. CDR1 LGHDT and CDR2 YNNKEL come from the germline V gene (reference sequence). The CDR3 has 15 residues. For the CDR3, the DNA is TGTGCCAGCAGCCAGCGGGACAGGGAGAACTATGGCTACACCTTC. It yields the protein CASSQRDRENYGYTF.

As DNA, the CDR3 is TGTGCCAGCAGTGAAGATACAGGAACGGGTGAAAAACTGTTTTTT. Its protein product is CASSEDTGTGEKLFF. J is TRBJ1-4 and V is TRBV6-1, with TRBD1 as a possible D gene (5 bases). The CDR3 is 15 amino acids. Germline values: CDR1 MNHNS, CDR2 SASEGT. V lost 1 base and J lost 7, with 13 bases in between.

This clonotype was detected many times. The rearrangement uses TRBV5-1 and TRBJ2-3; the match to TRBD2 covers 10 bases. The CDR3 length is 15 residues. Germline-derived CDR1 and CDR2 are SGHRS and YFSETQ. The V and J ends lost 3 bases and 1 base, in that order; junction bases with no gene match: 2. The CDR3 here is CASSSGLAGTDTQYF. For the CDR3, the DNA is TGCGCCAGCAGCTCCGGACTAGCGGGCACAGATACGCAGTATTTT.

The chain uses TRBV18 and TRBJ2-5; TRBD1 matches at 7 bases. The J segment lost 5 bases and the V segment lost 3 bases, leaving 9 bases of the junction unmatched. In germline, CDR1 is KGHSH, CDR2 LQKENI. This CDR3 comprises 15 residues. This chain's CDR3 is CASSPFGTEGETQYF. In DNA form, the CDR3 reads TGTGCCAGCTCACCCTTCGGGACAGAAGGGGAGACCCAGTACTTC.

This clonotype came up a few times. A much larger clone differs from this one at a single base, so this may be a read error. This sequence joins TRBV5-8 and TRBJ2-5; D is ambiguous. The last part of the DNA fits TRBJ2-7 better; the J call may be wrong. This CDR3 region has 13 residues. Germline V gene sequence: CDR1 SGHTS, CDR2 YDEGEE. The DNA of the CDR3 is TGTGCCGGCAGCTTCCAACAACCACGCGAGCAGTACTTC. Translation gives CAGSFQQPREQYF.

The chain combines TRBV7-2 with TRBJ2-3; D is ambiguous. V was pared by 5 bases and J by 0 bases, with 9 bases between. This CDR3 is built from 14 residues. Germline V CDR1 and CDR2: SGHTA, FQGNSA. The CDR3 DNA reads as TGTGCCAGCAGCACACACTCTAGCACAGATACGCAGTATTTT. Its protein is CASSTHSSTDTQYF.

The table lists this clonotype with a few counts. The chain recombines TRBV5-1 with TRBJ2-1; TRBD2 matches at 7 bases. V was clipped by 0 bases and J by 2 bases; unmatched bases: 5. Germline values: CDR1 SGHRS, CDR2 YFSETQ. The CDR3 loop spans 16 amino acids. CDR3 coding DNA: TGCGCCAGCAGCTTGGAGGGCGGGAGCCCCTACAATGAGCAGTTCTTC. Protein sequence: CASSLEGGSPYNEQFF.

The J gene is TRBJ2-3, the V gene TRBV12-3 or TRBV12-4; a possible D gene is TRBD2 (6 bases). The CDR3 extends over 18 amino acids. The V and J ends lost 0 bases and 5 bases respectively, with 21 bases between them. The DNA of the CDR3 is TGTGCCAGCAGTTTAGCTACTTTGTCTGGCGGGAAGGGAGATACGCAGTATTTT. Amino acids: CASSLATLSGGKGDTQYF.

V and J are TRBV6-5 and TRBJ2-3, with 9 bases that match TRBD2. The CDR3 sequence is 20 residues long. Germline values: CDR1 MNHEY, CDR2 SVGAGI. The J segment lost 3 bases and the V segment lost 0 bases, leaving 16 bases of the junction unmatched. The DNA for the CDR3 is TGTGCCAGCAGTTACTCTCGGGGACTAGCAACGTCAAGGGTGACAGATACGCAGTATTTT. It encodes CASSYSRGLATSRVTDTQYF.

This clonotype occurred a few times. The junction and the germline gene differ at one end; a read error may be behind it. V gene TRBV29-1 combines with J gene TRBJ2-1, with 9 bases fitting TRBD1. The CDR3 loop spans 13 amino acids. Germline V gene data show CDR1 as SQVTM and CDR2 as ANQGSEA. This CDR3 reads CSGPGTGLNEQSF. CDR3 coding DNA: TGCAGCGGCCCCGGGACAGGGCTGAATGAGCAGTCCTTC.

V is TRBV11-2 and J is TRBJ2-7; possible D gene TRBD2, 5 bases. The DNA matches TRBJ2-1 better at its end, which makes the J call doubtful. Germline V gene data show CDR1 as SGHAT and CDR2 as FQNNGV. This CDR3 contains 15 residues. The CDR3 loop reads CASSFTRGAYNEQFF. For the CDR3, the DNA is TGTGCCAGCAGCTTTACTAGAGGCGCCTACAATGAGCAGTTCTTC.

This clonotype has at least ten counts. V gene TRBV2 combines with J gene TRBJ2-6; unclear D gene. CDR3 length: 13 amino acids. The germline CDR1 and CDR2 sequences are SNHLY and FYNNEI. Trimming cost V 6 bases and J 2 bases, with 5 bases left between them. Written as DNA, the CDR3 is TGTGCCAGCAGAACGGCTGGGGCCAACGTCCTGACTTTC. Translation gives CASRTAGANVLTF.

Only a few counts were recorded for this clonotype. The chain combines TRBV29-1 with TRBJ2-5; no definite D call. Matching the DNA end better, TRBJ2-1 makes the J call doubtful. The V gene's germline CDR1 is SQVTM and CDR2 ANQGSEA. CDR3 length: 14 amino acids. The CDR3 sequence: CSVDPTALYNEQFF. As DNA, the CDR3 is TGCAGCGTTGATCCAACGGCCCTCTACAATGAGCAGTTCTTC.

The chain links TRBV6-6 to TRBJ1-1; 10 bases agree with TRBD1. This CDR3 is built from 15 residues. Germline V CDR1 and CDR2: MNHNY, SVGAGI (reference sequence). Trimming at V came to 9 bases and at J to 7 bases, leaving 14 bases not matched to a gene. CDR3 DNA sequence: TGTGCCAGTCTTAGTCGGGACAGGGGATCCGATGAAGCTTTCTTT. Its protein product is CASLSRDRGSDEAFF.

This clonotype showed up many times. V gene TRBV28 combines with J gene TRBJ1-6; 7 bases align to TRBD1. J gave up 5 bases and V 5 bases, and 9 bases lay outside the gene matches. In germline, CDR1 is MDHEN, CDR2 SYDVKM. The CDR3 extends over 16 amino acids. CDR3 nucleotides: TGTGCCAGCAGTCTTGAAGACAGGGCGGATAATTCACCCCTCCACTTT. Translated: CASSLEDRADNSPLHF.

Here the CDR3 reads CASTAGVYEQYF. As DNA, the CDR3 is TGTGCCAGCACTGCAGGGGTCTACGAGCAGTACTTC. The chain carries TRBV28 and TRBJ2-7; possibly TRBD1 for D (6 bases). CDR1 and CDR2 (germline): MDHEN, SYDVKM. The germline V and J ends were trimmed by 7 bases and 3 bases, with 10 bases remaining between them. CDR3 length: 12 amino acids.

This clonotype was counted between two and nine times. This chain connects TRBV18 to TRBJ1-4; maybe TRBD1 (6 bases). The CDR3 contains 15 residues. V lost 0 bases to trimming and J lost 7 bases, with 12 bases between them. Looked up from germline, CDR1 is KGHSH and CDR2 is LQKENI. This chain's CDR3 is CASSPPARGGEKLFF. CDR3 nucleotide sequence: TGTGCCAGCTCACCACCGGCCAGGGGAGGTGAAAAACTGTTTTTT.

This clonotype was found many times. This CDR3 is CASSPNPRSGANVLTF. The DNA of the CDR3 is TGTGCCAGCAGCCCGAATCCCCGGTCTGGGGCCAACGTCCTGACTTTC. The rearrangement joins TRBV3-1 to TRBJ2-6; no firm D call. The CDR3 loop spans 16 amino acids. Trimming pared 4 bases from V and 1 base from J, leaving 11 bases between. CDR1 LGHDT and CDR2 YNNKEL come from the germline V gene (reference sequence).

This clonotype was seen a few times. V usage is TRBV12-3 or TRBV12-4 and J usage is TRBJ1-3; weak D call: TRBD1 (6 bases). V dropped 6 bases and J dropped 1 base, with 16 bases sitting between them. The CDR3 totals 16 residues. Written as DNA, the CDR3 is TGTGCCAGCAGCCCTAGTGTACAGGGTTCTGGAAACACCATATATTTT. Encoded protein: CASSPSVQGSGNTIYF.

The genes are TRBV20-1 and TRBJ1-4; 9 bases map to TRBD1. The germline V gene has CDR1 DFQATT and CDR2 SNEGSKA (reference sequence). The length of the CDR3 is 12 residues. With V trimmed by 6 bases and J by 7 bases, 3 bases remained unmatched. In DNA, the CDR3 is TGCAGTGCGGGACAGGGCGGTGAAAAACTGTTTTTT. Its translation is CSAGQGGEKLFF.

Many counts were recorded for this clonotype. The rearrangement uses TRBV7-9 and TRBJ2-5; 9 bases fit TRBD1. This CDR3 is built from 13 residues. Germline V gene sequence: CDR1 SEHNR, CDR2 FQNEAQ (reference sequence). V was pared by 5 bases and J by 5 bases, with 3 bases of the junction left unmatched. DNA for the CDR3: TGTGCCAGCAGCGGGACAGGGTTCGAGACCCAGTACTTC. Amino acid sequence: CASSGTGFETQYF.

The J gene is TRBJ1-5, the V gene TRBV29-1; D uncertain. The CDR3 extends over 13 amino acids. The germline gives CDR1 SQVTM, CDR2 ANQGSEA. The ends were cut back, 5 bases at V and 2 bases at J, with 10 bases in the middle. The CDR3 protein is CSVQVQGNQPQHF. The DNA of the CDR3 is TGCAGCGTTCAGGTCCAAGGCAATCAGCCCCAGCATTTT.

This clonotype was picked up a small number of times. The chain carries TRBV27 and TRBJ2-7, with TRBD1 identical over 7 bases. Germline loops: CDR1 MNHEY, CDR2 SMNVEV (reference sequence). The CDR3 loop spans 14 amino acids. V dropped 4 bases and J dropped 3; count of bases not matched to a gene: 6. The CDR3 sequence is CASSSGQDLYEQYF. The CDR3 DNA reads as TGTGCCAGCAGTTCAGGACAGGACCTCTACGAGCAGTACTTC.

CDR3 coding DNA: TGTGCCAGCAGCGCCGGGACACCCTATGGCTACACCTTC. Residues: CASSAGTPYGYTF. This chain uses TRBV9 with TRBJ1-2; perhaps TRBD1 as D (6 bases). The CDR3 has 13 residues. The V gene lost 3 bases and the J gene lost 4 bases, with 10 bases spanning the gap. The germline gives CDR1 SGDLS, CDR2 YYNGEE.

This rearrangement joins TRBV11-2 to TRBJ1-2; D might be TRBD1 (5 bases). The V and J ends lost 5 bases and 7 bases respectively, with 17 bases between them. Germline V gene data show CDR1 as SGHAT and CDR2 as FQNNGV. The CDR3 covers 14 residues. The CDR3 DNA follows: TGTGCCAGCAGCCTCCGGGACGGAGCTTTTGGCTACACCTTC. The encoded protein is CASSLRDGAFGYTF.

CDR3 in DNA: TGTGCCAGCAGTCCGACAGGGACCTCGCTCTACGAGCAGTACTTC. This encodes CASSPTGTSLYEQYF. V usage is TRBV12-3 or TRBV12-4 and J usage is TRBJ2-7, with TRBD1 matching 7 bases. V lost 5 bases, J lost 3 bases, and 10 bases stayed unmatched. This CDR3 has 15 amino acids.

In its sample, this clonotype was seen a few times. In DNA form, the CDR3 reads TGTGCCAGCAGCGTGGGAGTTCGGAACAATGAGCAGTTCTTC. Translated: CASSVGVRNNEQFF. V is TRBV9 and J is TRBJ2-1, with a possible D match to TRBD2 (5 bases). V was pared by 2 bases and J by 5 bases, with 11 bases between. This CDR3 spans 14 amino acids. Looked up from germline, CDR1 is SGDLS and CDR2 is YYNGEE.

The chain combines TRBV27 with TRBJ2-7, with D uncertain. CDR1 MNHEY and CDR2 SMNVEV come from the germline V gene (reference sequence). V was trimmed by 2 bases and J by 3 bases, leaving 14 bases between them. The CDR3 covers 15 residues. The CDR3 loop reads CASSLSSGTGYEQYF. The CDR3 DNA is TGTGCCAGCAGTTTAAGTTCGGGTACTGGCTACGAGCAGTACTTC.

This clonotype was picked up many times. The chain couples TRBV18 to TRBJ2-1; 9 bases align to TRBD2. CDR3 size: 16 residues. Germline lookup yields CDR1 KGHSH and CDR2 LQKENI. V lost 2 bases and J lost 3; bases outside the gene matches: 5. The CDR3 is CASSPFSGSGYNEQFF. As DNA, the CDR3 is TGTGCCAGCTCACCATTTAGCGGGAGTGGCTACAATGAGCAGTTCTTC.